This T cell receptor (beta chain) was observed in a study of T cell changes during pregnancy in multiple sclerosis. The table came from immunoSEQ multiplex PCR; TCRdb's copy has only in-frame clones and leaves some out. The sample lists 15,000 to 20,000 clones; about nine tenths were seen once. The ends were cut back, 0 bases at V and 1 base at J, with 7 bases in the middle. The CDR3 runs to 14 residues. The V gene's germline CDR1 is SGHRS and CDR2 YFSETQ. This clonotype was sampled from a female donor in good health, enrolled as a control in a pregnancy study. The chain has TRBV5-1 and TRBJ2-5; tentatively, D is TRBD1 (6 bases). Sequenced material: CD8+ T cells from peripheral blood mononuclear cells, taken in the third trimester of pregnancy. CDR3 amino acids: CASSLEQGQETQYF. CDR3 nucleotide sequence: TGCGCCAGCAGCTTGGAACAGGGCCAAGAGACCCAGTACTTC.